One and the same sample provided the 9 T cell receptor beta chains below, sequenced in a study of technical replicates of blood from a few donors. Using immunoSEQ multiplex PCR, the repertoire was profiled, and TCRdb retains in-frame clones only, with some absent. This sample has about 80,000 clones, with around 97% found just once. The sequenced material came from T cells isolated from PBMCs. These receptors all stem from a human donor in good health.

This clone showed up just once. The rearrangement links TRBV6-1 to TRBJ1-1; 12 nucleotides line up with TRBD1. From germline, CDR1 is MNHNS and CDR2 SASEGT. The CDR3 is 18 amino acids. Germline trimming cut 2 bases from V and 3 bases from J; bases unmatched to any gene: 10. CDR3 DNA: TGTGCCAGCAGTGAATGGGGACAGGGGGCCGCAAGGGACACTGAAGCTTTCTTT. Translating it yields CASSEWGQGAARDTEAFF.

V gene TRBV28 combines with J gene TRBJ2-1; D possibly corresponds to TRBD2 (6 bases). Trimming took 5 bases from V and 2 from J, leaving 19 bases between them. The CDR3 is 17 amino acids. CDR1 and CDR2 from the germline V gene are MDHEN and SYDVKM. The CDR3 loop reads CASSAPGAGHPYNEQFF. As DNA, the CDR3 is TGTGCCAGCAGTGCCCCAGGAGCGGGCCACCCCTACAATGAGCAGTTCTTC. Complete variable domain (other parts from reference TRBV28 and TRBJ2-1): DVKVTQSSRYLVKRTGEKVFLECVQDMDHENMFWYRQDPGLGLRLIYFSYDVKMKEKGDIPEGYSVSREKKERFSLILESASTNQTSMYLCASSAPGAGHPYNEQFFGPGTRLTVL.

The chain couples TRBV13 to TRBJ2-7; 8 positions match TRBD1. This CDR3 has 19 amino acids. Germline lookup yields CDR1 PRHDT and CDR2 FYEKMQ (reference sequence). J lost 3 bases, V lost 5 bases, and 21 bases had no gene match. CDR3 amino acids: CASSEYRNRAGQVLYEQYF. The DNA for the CDR3 is TGTGCCAGCAGCGAATATCGGAACCGCGCGGGACAGGTCCTCTACGAGCAGTACTTC. Complete variable domain (other parts from reference TRBV13 and TRBJ2-7): AAGVIQSPRHLIKEKRETATLKCYPIPRHDTVYWYQQGPGQDPQFLISFYEKMQSDKGSIPDRFSAQQFSDYHSELNMSSLELGDSALYFCASSEYRNRAGQVLYEQYFGPGTRLTVT.

J is TRBJ2-3 and V is TRBV28; 7 nucleotides line up with TRBD2. There are 14 residues in the CDR3. Germline values: CDR1 MDHEN, CDR2 SYDVKM. With 4 bases clipped from V and 5 bases from J, the junction kept 6 bases outside the gene matches. The CDR3: CASSWMGGEDTQYF. CDR3 coding DNA: TGTGCCAGCAGTTGGATGGGGGGGGAAGATACGCAGTATTTT.

The chain carries TRBV5-5 and TRBJ1-2; D gene unclear. Deletions cut 0 bases from V and 2 bases from J, with 8 bases between. The CDR3 has 14 amino acids. Germline V gene sequence: CDR1 SGHKS, CDR2 YYEKEE (reference sequence). The CDR3 loop is CASSLDSLNYGYTF. The CDR3 coding sequence is TGTGCCAGCAGCTTGGACAGCTTAAACTATGGCTACACCTTC.

This clone turned up a few times. The chain links TRBV6-5 to TRBJ1-1, with D unclear. V was trimmed by 0 bases and J by 0 bases, leaving 5 bases between them. The CDR3 runs 14 residues. Per the germline V gene, CDR1 is MNHEY and CDR2 is SVGAGI. As DNA, the CDR3 is TGTGCCAGCAGTTACTCAGCAATGAACACTGAAGCTTTCTTT. Translation: CASSYSAMNTEAFF.

This chain links TRBV4-1 with TRBJ1-2, with TRBD1 matching 7 bases. J lost 7 bases, V lost 1 base, and 6 bases had no gene match. The CDR3 spans 14 residues. Germline-derived CDR1 and CDR2 are MGHRA and YSYEKL. The CDR3 spells CASSQGGGVGGYTF. For the CDR3, the DNA is TGCGCCAGCAGCCAAGGAGGGGGCGTAGGTGGCTACACCTTC.

This chain links TRBV20-1 with TRBJ2-5; a weak D match, TRBD2 (6 bases). The V gene's germline CDR1 is DFQATT and CDR2 SNEGSKA (reference sequence). V shed 4 bases and J shed 4 bases, with 7 bases lying between them. CDR3 length: 11 amino acids. The DNA for the CDR3 is TGCAGTGCTAACGGGGGAGAGACCCAGTACTTC. Translation: CSANGGETQYF.

The chain is built from TRBV7-3 and TRBJ1-6; tentative D call: TRBD1 (5 bases). The CDR3 length is 13 residues. The V gene lost 9 bases and the J gene lost 4 bases, with 10 bases spanning the gap. The germline gives CDR1 SGHTA, CDR2 FQGTGA. The CDR3 DNA reads TGTGCCAGTGGAGGGGAATATAATTCACCCCTCCACTTT. It yields the protein CASGGEYNSPLHF. Drawing the rest from reference TRBV7-3 and TRBJ1-6, the complete variable domain is GAGVSQTPSNKVTEKGKYVELRCDPISGHTALYWYRQSLGQGPEFLIYFQGTGAADDSGLPNDRFFAVRPEGSVSTLKIQRTERGDSAVYLCASGGEYNSPLHFGNGTRLTVT.